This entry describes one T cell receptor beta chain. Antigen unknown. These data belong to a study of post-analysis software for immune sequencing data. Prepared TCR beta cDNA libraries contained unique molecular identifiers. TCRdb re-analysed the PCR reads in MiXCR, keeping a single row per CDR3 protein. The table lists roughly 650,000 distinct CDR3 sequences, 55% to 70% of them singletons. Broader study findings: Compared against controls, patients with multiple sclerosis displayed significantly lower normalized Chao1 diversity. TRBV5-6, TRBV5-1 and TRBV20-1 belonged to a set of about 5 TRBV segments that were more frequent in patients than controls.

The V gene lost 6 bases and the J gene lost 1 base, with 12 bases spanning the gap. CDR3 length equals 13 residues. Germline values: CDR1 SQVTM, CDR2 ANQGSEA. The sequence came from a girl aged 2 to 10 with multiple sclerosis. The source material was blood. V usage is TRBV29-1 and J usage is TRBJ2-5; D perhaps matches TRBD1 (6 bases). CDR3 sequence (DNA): TGCAGCGTCGACAGGCCTTTCCAAGAGACCCAGTACTTC. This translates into CSVDRPFQETQYF.